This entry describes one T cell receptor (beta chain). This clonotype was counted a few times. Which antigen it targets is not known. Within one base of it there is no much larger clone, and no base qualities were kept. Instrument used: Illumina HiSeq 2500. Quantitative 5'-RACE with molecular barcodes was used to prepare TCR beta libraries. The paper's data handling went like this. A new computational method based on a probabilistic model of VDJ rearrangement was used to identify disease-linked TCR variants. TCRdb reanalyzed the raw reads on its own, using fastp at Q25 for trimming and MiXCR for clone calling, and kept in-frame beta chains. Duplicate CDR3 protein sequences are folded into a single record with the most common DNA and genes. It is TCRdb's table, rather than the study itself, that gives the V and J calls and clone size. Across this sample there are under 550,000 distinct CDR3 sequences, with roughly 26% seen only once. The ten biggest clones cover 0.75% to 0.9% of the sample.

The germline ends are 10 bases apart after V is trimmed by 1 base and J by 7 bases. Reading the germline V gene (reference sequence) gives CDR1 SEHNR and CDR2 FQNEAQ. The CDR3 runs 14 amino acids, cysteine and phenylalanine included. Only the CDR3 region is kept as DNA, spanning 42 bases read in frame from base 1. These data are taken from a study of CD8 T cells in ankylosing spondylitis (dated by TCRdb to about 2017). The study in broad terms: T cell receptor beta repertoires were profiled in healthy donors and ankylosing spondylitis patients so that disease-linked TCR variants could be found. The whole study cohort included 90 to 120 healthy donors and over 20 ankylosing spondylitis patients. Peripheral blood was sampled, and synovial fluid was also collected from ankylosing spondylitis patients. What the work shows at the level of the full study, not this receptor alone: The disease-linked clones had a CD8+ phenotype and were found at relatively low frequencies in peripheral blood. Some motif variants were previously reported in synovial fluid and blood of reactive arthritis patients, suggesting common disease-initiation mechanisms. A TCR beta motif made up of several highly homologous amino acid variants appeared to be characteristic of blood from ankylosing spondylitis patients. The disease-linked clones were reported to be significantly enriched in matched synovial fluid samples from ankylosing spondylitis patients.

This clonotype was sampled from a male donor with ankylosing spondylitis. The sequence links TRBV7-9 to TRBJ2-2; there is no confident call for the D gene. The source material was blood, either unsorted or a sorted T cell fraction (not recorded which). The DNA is TGTGCCAGCAGCTTAGGGACCTATAGCGGGGAGCTGTTTTTT. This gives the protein CASSLGTYSGELFF.